The present T cell receptor beta chain was sequenced within a study of regulatory T cells in long-lasting Graves disease (dated by TCRdb to the early 2020s). For the wider study: In the newly diagnosed Graves' disease group, patients had been taking antithyroid drugs for less than 3 months. This study used TCR sequencing and RNA sequencing of peripheral blood to compare persistent Graves' disease patients against newly diagnosed Graves' disease patients. The study took place in China and was registered as a clinical trial. A total of roughly 35 samples underwent TCR sequencing: about 13 from persistent and some 20 from newly diagnosed Graves' disease patients. Study-wide findings and limitations: The authors acknowledged the small sample size as a limitation that may reduce accuracy. The study examined only peripheral blood because the primary lesion, thyroid tissue, could not be accessed. More public clonotypes were shared among persistent patients (over 2,500) than among newly diagnosed patients (roughly 1,000). Preferential use of TRBV28, TRBJ1-2 and TRBJ2-5 was observed in persistent disease, whereas TRBV20-1 and TRBJ2-1 were favored in newly diagnosed disease. Only the TCR beta chain was sequenced and analyzed. Compared with newly diagnosed patients, patients with persistent Graves' disease had lower TCR Shannon entropy and fewer highly expanded clones, which suggests clonal expansion.

V sheds 6 bases and J sheds 1 base, leaving 15 bases between their ends. The CDR3 starts with the cysteine, ends with the phenylalanine, and has 16 residues. The retained sequence is limited to the CDR3, 48 bases, with the frame set at the first base. This specimen's time point label, interpreted: newly diagnosed GD, antithyroid drugs for less than 3 months. For both TCR sequencing and RNA sequencing, RNA was extracted from PBMCs in TRIzol. Graves' disease was diagnosed according to American Thyroid Association guidelines. Patients for the study were recruited at an endocrinology department in Xi'an, China. From each patient, 8 to 10 milliliters of peripheral blood was collected into an EDTA anticoagulant tube. Ficoll Paque Plus density gradient separation was used to isolate PBMCs, and no further T cell sorting was performed. RNA quality was checked with an Agilent 2100 Bioanalyzer and agarose gel, and concentration with a NanoDrop 2000.

Notes on this clonotype: Its cognate antigen has yet to be identified. Base-call qualities are not available, and no considerably larger clone is one nucleotide away.

Libraries came from multiplex PCR. Sequenced on an Illumina HiSeq 4000. To build TCR beta libraries, CDR3 regions were amplified by Arm-PCR using iRepertoire HTBI primers. Before sequencing, the PCR products underwent gel purification. The paper's data handling went like this. A total of fewer than 65 TRBV and 14 TRBJ segments were identified across samples and were used for gene usage analysis of CDR3 amino acid clonotypes. COPE and FqMerger were used to merge filtered high-quality paired reads into contigs. BLAST was used to align contigs to the IMGT TRBV, TRBD and TRBJ reference genes, and CDR3 was defined following IMGT. Clonotypes above 0.1% frequency were classified as highly expanded clones. Shannon entropy served as the measure of repertoire diversity, while the Gini coefficient captured V-J evenness. A clonotype was considered public if more than one individual shared it. Starting from the raw public reads, TCRdb applied fastp trimming at Q25, assembled clones with MiXCR and retained in-frame beta chains. Entries are consolidated by CDR3 protein sequence, retaining the most common genes and DNA. These V and J calls originate from TCRdb's pipeline instead of the authors' own analysis. This sample has 350,000 to 450,000 distinct CDR3 sequences in its table, and 15% of those were observed once. The ten largest clones capture 16% of the sample.

These same data were also listed under a study on T cells in Graves' hyperthyroidism and ophthalmopathy. As noted in the second study: Stable Graves' hyperthyroidism was defined as the absence of progression to ophthalmopathy over 18 months of follow-up. Hyperthyroidism patients were aged 18 to 65 years and newly diagnosed, with disease duration of less than 2 months. Exclusion was applied to patients with uncontrolled infections, other autoimmune diseases, pregnancy or lactation. Diagnoses were established on the basis of clinical symptoms, serum thyroxine and TRAb, thyroid ultrasound, and orbital computed tomography. A first-round RT-PCR of the TCR CDR3 used the HTBI primer set with the Qiagen OneStep RT-PCR kit. Most expanded thyroid clonotypes (frequency above 0.001) were also detected in blood, suggesting blood repertoires may reflect thyroid immune responses. A 13 V-J signature model separated ophthalmopathy from stable hyperthyroidism, with around 91% sensitivity and roughly 81% specificity in cross-validation and 80%/75% in testing. In validation, the model predicted progression to ophthalmopathy with approximately 71% sensitivity and about 72% specificity, a median of about six months before onset. TCR V-J signatures able to tell the groups apart were searched for in a discovery cohort of 90 to 100 patients, of whom roughly 42 had Graves' ophthalmopathy and around 57 had stable Graves' hyperthyroidism. Prospective prediction of ophthalmopathy was tested in an independent validation cohort consisting of 18 to 20 hyperthyroidism patients and 17 patients who later progressed to ophthalmopathy. The 100 discovery patients were randomly split 7:3 into training and test sets. Thyroid tissue and blood T-cell repertoires from more than 5 Graves' hyperthyroidism patients were also compared in the study. Once sampling was done, hyperthyroidism patients were given methimazole at a starting dose of 30 mg daily, whereas ophthalmopathy patients were given high-dose intravenous methylprednisolone. A second multiplex PCR round built the libraries, followed by size selection and purification. Sequencing of the libraries was done on an Illumina HiSeq2000 using paired-end 100 bp reads. Raw data were processed with SOAPnuke, discarding reads with adapters, uncalled bases, mean Phred below 15, or no exact constant-primer or identifier match. COPE v1.2.5 was used to merge the high-quality paired reads, and each unique nucleotide sequence was defined as a clonotype. MiTCR v1.1 was used to align clonotypes to the IMGT TRBV, TRBD and TRBJ reference segments. Analysis was restricted to V-J combinations with a frequency above 0.0001, which covered approximately 99% of repertoires. The TCS score was defined as the ratio of F50 (clonal expansion) to E x V (chaos), calculated using BLOSUM62-based TCRdist between CDR3 peptides within each V-J. Welch's t-statistics and random forest reduced just over 500 V-J features to 10 to 15, which were used in a naive Bayes classifier (R e1071). No statistical method was used to fix the sample size in advance, and group allocation was not hidden from the investigators. The paper reports TCR Vbeta CDR3 sequencing of some 140 peripheral blood samples: approximately 41 ophthalmopathy, under 80 hyperthyroidism and about 17 progressor patients.

The TCR was taken from a woman in her twenties or thirties with Graves disease. Donor details come from another sample of the same person, matched by shared clones. Rearrangement joined TRBV12-3 or TRBV12-4 to TRBJ2-2; TRBD2 might be the D gene, on 5 matching bases. Sequences were derived from peripheral blood mononuclear cells (PBMCs), sampled at new diagnosis, from a patient treated with antithyroid drugs. CDR3 protein: CASSSPGYENTGELFF. The DNA sequence reads TGTGCCAGCAGCTCCCCGGGGTACGAGAACACCGGGGAGCTGTTTTTT.